This T cell receptor (beta chain) was captured by sequencing in a study of blood T cell repertoires in COVID-19. Study information: Sources were T cells, B-cell-depleted T cells, or PBMCs; the material itself was cDNA or gDNA.

Study processing details: Estimation of nucleated cell counts relied on the amplification of reference gene primers. Sequenced by immunoSEQ multiplex PCR; TCRdb stores in-frame clones only, minus some. That table is the source of V, J and clone size, and D and trimming were worked out from the DNA. Among some 190,000 clones listed, more than 70% were seen once. V shed 3 bases and J shed 0 bases, with 16 bases lying between them. Germline V lookup: CDR1 SGDLS, CDR2 YYNGEE. The CDR3 has 16 residues. The rearrangement uses TRBV9 and TRBJ2-7; D is perhaps TRBD2 (7 bases). The material sequenced was peripheral blood. This TCR derives from a man aged 18 to 30 with active or convalescent COVID-19. The CDR3 DNA reads TGTGCCAGCAGCGAAGGGGGGGACATACACTCCTACGAGCAGTACTTC. Encoded protein: CASSEGGDIHSYEQYF.